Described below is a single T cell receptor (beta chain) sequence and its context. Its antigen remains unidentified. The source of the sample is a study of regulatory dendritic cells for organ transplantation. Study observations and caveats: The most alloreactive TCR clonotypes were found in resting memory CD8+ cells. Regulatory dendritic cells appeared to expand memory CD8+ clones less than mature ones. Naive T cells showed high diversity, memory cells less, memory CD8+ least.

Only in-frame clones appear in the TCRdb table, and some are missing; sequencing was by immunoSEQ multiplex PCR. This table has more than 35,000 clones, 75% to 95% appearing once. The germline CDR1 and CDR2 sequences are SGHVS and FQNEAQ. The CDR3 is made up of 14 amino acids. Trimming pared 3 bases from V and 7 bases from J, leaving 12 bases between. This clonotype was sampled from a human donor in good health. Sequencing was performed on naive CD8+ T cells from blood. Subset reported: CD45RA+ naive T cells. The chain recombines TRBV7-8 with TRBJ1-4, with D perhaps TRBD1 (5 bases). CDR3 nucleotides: TGTGCCAGCAGCTTGGACTGGAGGGGTGAAAAACTGTTTTTT. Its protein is CASSLDWRGEKLFF.